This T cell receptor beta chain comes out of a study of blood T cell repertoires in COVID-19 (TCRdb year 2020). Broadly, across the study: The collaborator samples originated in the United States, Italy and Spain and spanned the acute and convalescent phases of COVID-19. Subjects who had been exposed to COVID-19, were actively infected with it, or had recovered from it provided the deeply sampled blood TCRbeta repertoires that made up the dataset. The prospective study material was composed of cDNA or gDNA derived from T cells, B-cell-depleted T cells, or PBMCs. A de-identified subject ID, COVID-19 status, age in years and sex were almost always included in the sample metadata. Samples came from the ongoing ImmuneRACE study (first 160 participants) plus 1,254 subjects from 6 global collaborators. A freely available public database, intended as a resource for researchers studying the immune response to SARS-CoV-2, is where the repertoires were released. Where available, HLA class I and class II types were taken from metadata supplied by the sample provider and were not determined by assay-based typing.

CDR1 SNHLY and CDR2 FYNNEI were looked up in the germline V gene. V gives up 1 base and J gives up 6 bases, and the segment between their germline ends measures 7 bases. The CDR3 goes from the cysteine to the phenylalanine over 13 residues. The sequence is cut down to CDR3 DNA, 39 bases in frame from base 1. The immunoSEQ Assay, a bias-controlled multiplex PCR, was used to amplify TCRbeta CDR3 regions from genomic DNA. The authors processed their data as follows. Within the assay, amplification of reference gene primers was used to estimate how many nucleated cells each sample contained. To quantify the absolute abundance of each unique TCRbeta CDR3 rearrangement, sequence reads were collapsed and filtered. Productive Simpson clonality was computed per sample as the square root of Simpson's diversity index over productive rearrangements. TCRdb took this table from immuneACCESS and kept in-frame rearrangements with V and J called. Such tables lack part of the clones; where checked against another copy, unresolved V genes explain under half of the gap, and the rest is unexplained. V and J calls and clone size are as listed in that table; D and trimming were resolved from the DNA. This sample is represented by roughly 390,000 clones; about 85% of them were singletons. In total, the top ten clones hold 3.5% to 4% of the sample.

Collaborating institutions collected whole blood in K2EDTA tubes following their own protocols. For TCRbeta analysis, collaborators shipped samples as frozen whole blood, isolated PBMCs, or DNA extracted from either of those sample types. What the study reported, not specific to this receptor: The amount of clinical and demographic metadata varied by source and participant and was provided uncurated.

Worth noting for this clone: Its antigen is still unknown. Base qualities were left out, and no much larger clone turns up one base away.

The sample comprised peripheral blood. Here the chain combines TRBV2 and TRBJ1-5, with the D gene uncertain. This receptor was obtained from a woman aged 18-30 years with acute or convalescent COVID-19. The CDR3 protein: CASSEEASQPQHF. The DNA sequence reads TGTGCCAGCAGTGAAGAAGCGAGTCAGCCCCAGCATTTT.